The present entry profiles one TCR beta chain with its context. Clones were sequenced by immunoSEQ multiplex PCR, and TCRdb holds only the in-frame ones, with some missing. The sample consists of under 95,000 clones, approximately 94% of them appearing once. Losses at the gene ends were 4 bases for V and 5 bases for J; bases not matched to a gene: 13. The CDR3 has 16 residues. Germline CDR1 reads MNHNY; CDR2 reads SVGAGI (reference sequence). This entry comes from a study of technical replicates of blood from a few donors. J is TRBJ2-7 and V is TRBV6-6; 8 nucleotides align to TRBD1. Sequencing used T cells isolated from PBMCs. The source is a human donor in good health. Here the CDR3 reads CASSFRHRGRIDEQYF. CDR3 coding DNA: TGTGCCAGCAGTTTCCGGCACAGGGGGAGAATTGACGAGCAGTACTTC.